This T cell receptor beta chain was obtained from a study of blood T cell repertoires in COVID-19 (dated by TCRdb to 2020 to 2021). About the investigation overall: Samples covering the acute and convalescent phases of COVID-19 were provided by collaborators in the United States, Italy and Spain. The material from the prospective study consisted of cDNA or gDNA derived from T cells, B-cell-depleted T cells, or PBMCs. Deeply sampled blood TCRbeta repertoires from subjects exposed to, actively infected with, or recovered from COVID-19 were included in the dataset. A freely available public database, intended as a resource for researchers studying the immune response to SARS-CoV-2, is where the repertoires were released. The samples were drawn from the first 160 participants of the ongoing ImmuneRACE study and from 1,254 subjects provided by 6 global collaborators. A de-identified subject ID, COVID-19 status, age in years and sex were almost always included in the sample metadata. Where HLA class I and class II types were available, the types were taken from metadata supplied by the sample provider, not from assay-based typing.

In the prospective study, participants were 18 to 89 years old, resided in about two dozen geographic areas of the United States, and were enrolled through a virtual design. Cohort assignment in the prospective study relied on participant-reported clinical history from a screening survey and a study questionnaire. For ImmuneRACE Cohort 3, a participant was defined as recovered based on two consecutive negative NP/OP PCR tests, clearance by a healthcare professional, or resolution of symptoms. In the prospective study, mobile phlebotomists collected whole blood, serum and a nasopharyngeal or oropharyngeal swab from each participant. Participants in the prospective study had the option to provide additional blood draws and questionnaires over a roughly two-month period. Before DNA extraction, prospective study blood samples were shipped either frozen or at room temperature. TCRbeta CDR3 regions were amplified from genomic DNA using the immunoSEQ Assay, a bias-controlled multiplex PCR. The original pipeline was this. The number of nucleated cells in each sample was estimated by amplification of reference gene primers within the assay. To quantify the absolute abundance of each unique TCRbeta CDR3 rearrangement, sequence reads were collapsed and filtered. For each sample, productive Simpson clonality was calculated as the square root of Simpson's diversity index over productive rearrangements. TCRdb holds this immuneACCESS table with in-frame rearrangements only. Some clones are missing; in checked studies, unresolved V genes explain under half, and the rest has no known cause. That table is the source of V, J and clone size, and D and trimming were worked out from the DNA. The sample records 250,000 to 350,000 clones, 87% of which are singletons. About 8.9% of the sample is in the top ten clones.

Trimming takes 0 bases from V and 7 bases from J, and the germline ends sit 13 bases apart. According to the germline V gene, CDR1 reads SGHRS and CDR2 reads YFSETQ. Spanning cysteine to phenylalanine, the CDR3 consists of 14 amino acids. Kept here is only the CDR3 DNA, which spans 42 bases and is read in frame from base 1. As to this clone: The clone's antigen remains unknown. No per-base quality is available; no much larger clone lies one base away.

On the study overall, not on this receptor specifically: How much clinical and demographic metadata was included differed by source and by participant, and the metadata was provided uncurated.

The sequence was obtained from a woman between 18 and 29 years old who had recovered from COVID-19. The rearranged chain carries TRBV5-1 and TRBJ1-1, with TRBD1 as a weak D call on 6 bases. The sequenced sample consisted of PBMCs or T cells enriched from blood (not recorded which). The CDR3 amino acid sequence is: CASSLVRTDLEAFF. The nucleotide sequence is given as TGCGCCAGCAGCTTGGTTAGGACAGATCTTGAAGCTTTCTTT.